This T cell receptor beta chain emerged from a study of identical twins (dated by TCRdb to the mid-2010s). Regarding the research as a whole: To test whether fetal clonotypes persist, the study used deep sequencing on TCR alpha and beta repertoires from monozygotic twins, unrelated adults of various ages, and cord blood. To rule out contamination, the twin experiments were replicated at different times with different library preparation protocols.

Receptor amplification or capture employed 5' RACE. TCRdb records Illumina HiSeq 2000 as the sequencer. A universal primer binding site was added through template switching, and the final cDNA carried a unique molecular identifier so that TCR cDNA molecules could be counted accurately. First-strand cDNA for TCR alpha and beta chains was synthesized from specific primers in the conserved constant-segment region. To control for contamination, every cDNA library carried two barcodes: a SMART-Mk sample barcode plus Illumina barcodes. Two successive PCR steps introduced TruSeq adapter sequences along with Illumina sample barcodes. The TCR alpha and beta cDNA libraries were sequenced on the Illumina HiSeq platform using custom primers. The original pipeline was this. MiGEC was used to process raw reads and extract unique molecular identifiers, and MiXCR was used to find CDR3 positions. Recombination models were inferred per individual with the repgenHMM and IGoR tools using an EM algorithm. Shared clonotype analysis was performed with the tcR package in R, normalizing sharing by the product of cloneset sizes. To study raw recombination free of thymic and clonal selection effects, out-of-frame nonproductive sequences were analyzed. The raw public reads went through TCRdb reprocessing: fastp at Q25, MiXCR clone calling, in-frame beta chains kept. A single entry per CDR3 protein holds the most common genes and DNA from its merged rows. The V and J calls follow TCRdb's processing rather than the paper's. Here the sample has 500,000 to 600,000 distinct CDR3 sequences; about 20% occur a single time. 0.91% of the sample comes from the top ten.

The investigation overall reported the following: Excess twin sharing in beta out-of-frame sequences was weaker because fewer shared sequences lowered the signal-to-noise ratio. Recombination models systematically underestimated out-of-frame TCR alpha sharing in monozygotic twins but agreed with sharing between unrelated individuals. Fewer insertions were carried by abundant cord blood beta clonotypes, a similar but weaker trend appeared in young adult naive repertoires, and no such trend appeared in memory repertoires. Because the same donors could not be followed over many years, conclusions were based on cross-sectional statistical analysis. Compared with coincidental sharing between unrelated individuals, an excess of low generation-probability sequences was observed among out-of-frame TCR alpha sequences shared between twins. Zero-insertion analyses could be partly confounded by invariant T cells such as MAIT and iNKT, although diverse VJ usage argued against such confounding for most clonotypes.

Only healthy Caucasian donors were included. The twin cohort consisted of three pairs of female monozygotic twins, all aged roughly 18 to 29 years. Positive isolation kits from Invitrogen were used to isolate CD4+ and CD8+ T cell populations. Reading from cysteine to phenylalanine, the CDR3 counts 13 amino acids. CDR3 DNA is the only sequence kept; it has 39 bases, read in frame from the first base. The CDR1 and CDR2 encoded by the germline V gene are SGHTA and FQGNSA. Between the V and J ends, shortened by 1 base and 12 bases respectively, the junction contains 15 bases. This clonotype turned up a few times. What this receptor recognizes is not known. No qualities accompany the bases; no much larger clone lies one base away. The same sample was also used in a study of T cells expressing NK-cell markers. The other study reports the following: Fewer than ten donors provided sorted CD3+CD56+NKG2C+, CD3+CD56+NKG2C- and CD3+CD56-NKG2C+ T-cell subsets, whose TCR beta-chain repertoires were profiled. Of the eight sequenced donors, seven were found to be HCMV-seropositive and one was found to be HCMV-seronegative. In several experiments an anti-gammadeltaTCR antibody was added to restrict sorting to alphabetaTCR-expressing T cells. In roughly six donors, the dominant CD3+CD56+NKG2C+ clonotypes ranked among the top 10 CD8+ clonotypes, making up about 1.0-7.5% of CD8+ T cells. Those dominant clonotypes were again the most abundant among CD3+CD56-NKG2C+ cells in a few donors, at about 28.3-60.1%. Whether the expanded NKG2C-expressing T cell clones were specific for HCMV antigens remained unclear. The eight sequenced donors were randomly selected healthy volunteers, three men and five women. HCMV-specific IgG was detected in serum with a commercial ELISA kit to determine HCMV serostatus. MIGEC handled demultiplexing of the reads and grouping by UMI, while MiTCR was used to assemble and quantify clonotypes. To exclude erroneous sequences, only TCR cDNA sequences supported by at least two reads were retained. The tcR package was used for downstream repertoire analysis, with clonotypes matched between fractions based on CDR3 nucleotide sequence plus V segment. VDJmatch was used to annotate antigen specificity against VDJdb, with one amino acid substitution allowed in CDR3.

The sample taken for sequencing was CD4+ T cells sorted from blood. Recombination joined TRBV7-2 with TRBJ1-1, and possibly TRBD1, on 5 matching bases. This clonotype was obtained from a woman younger than 30 in good health. The DNA reads as follows: TGTGCCAGCAGCTTAGGCCAGGGTAAGAGGACTTTCTTT. Its protein product is CASSLGQGKRTFF.